These 5 T cell receptor beta chains were all obtained from the same sample, sequenced in a study of blood T cells in healthy people across ages. Sample-barcoded 5' priming and a J-beta primer mix drove a second PCR of about 6 to 12 cycles. TCRdb fed the 5' RACE reads into MiXCR, producing one record per CDR3 protein. The data contain over 1.5 million distinct CDR3 sequences, around half of them singletons. Sample: blood. These receptors came from a woman between 35 and 50 years old in good health.

The chain uses TRBV20-1 and TRBJ1-2; TRBD1 might be the D (5 bases). The CDR3 sequence is 11 residues long. V lost 6 bases and J lost 6, with 11 bases in between. Germline CDR1 DFQATT, CDR2 SNEGSKA (reference sequence). The CDR3: CSASRGHGYTF. The DNA of the CDR3 is TGCAGTGCAAGTAGGGGCCATGGCTACACCTTC.

The rearrangement uses TRBV2 and TRBJ2-5; TRBD1 matches 8 bases. The trim removed 6 bases at V and 13 bases at J, leaving 16 bases unmatched. Germline values: CDR1 SNHLY, CDR2 FYNNEI. The CDR3 contains 14 residues. The CDR3 DNA follows: TGTGCCAGCAGGGAAACGGGACAGGTCACCTCTCTGTACTTC. It is translated as CASRETGQVTSLYF.

Points on this clonotype: The junction and the germline gene differ at one end; a read error may be behind it. This chain uses TRBV6-1 with TRBJ2-6; 10 bases map to TRBD1. The CDR3 consists of 17 residues. Germline CDR1 MNHNS, CDR2 SASEGT. CDR3 protein: CAIRDRGGAPGADVLTF. CDR3 bases: TGTGCCATACGGGACAGGGGCGGAGCCCCTGGGGCCGACGTCCTGACTTTC.

The V and J genes are TRBV6-2 or TRBV6-3 and TRBJ2-4; D may be TRBD1 or TRBD2 (5 bases each). There are 15 residues in the CDR3. With 6 bases removed from V and 0 bases from J, the gap between germline ends came to 12 bases. Germline V CDR1 and CDR2: MNHEY, SVGEGT. The CDR3 here is CASRGGGIAKNIQYF. The CDR3 DNA is TGTGCCAGCAGAGGTGGGGGTATAGCCAAAAACATTCAGTACTTC.

In this sample, this clonotype turned up a few times. The V and J genes are TRBV2 and TRBJ2-3; a possible D gene is TRBD2 (5 bases). Germline lookup yields CDR1 SNHLY and CDR2 FYNNEI. Trimming shortened V by 8 bases and J by 5 bases, and 14 bases separated the two germline ends. The CDR3 spans 13 residues. The DNA of the CDR3 is TGTGCCAGCCGACCCGCGGGTGAAGATACGCAGTATTTT. This translates into CASRPAGEDTQYF.